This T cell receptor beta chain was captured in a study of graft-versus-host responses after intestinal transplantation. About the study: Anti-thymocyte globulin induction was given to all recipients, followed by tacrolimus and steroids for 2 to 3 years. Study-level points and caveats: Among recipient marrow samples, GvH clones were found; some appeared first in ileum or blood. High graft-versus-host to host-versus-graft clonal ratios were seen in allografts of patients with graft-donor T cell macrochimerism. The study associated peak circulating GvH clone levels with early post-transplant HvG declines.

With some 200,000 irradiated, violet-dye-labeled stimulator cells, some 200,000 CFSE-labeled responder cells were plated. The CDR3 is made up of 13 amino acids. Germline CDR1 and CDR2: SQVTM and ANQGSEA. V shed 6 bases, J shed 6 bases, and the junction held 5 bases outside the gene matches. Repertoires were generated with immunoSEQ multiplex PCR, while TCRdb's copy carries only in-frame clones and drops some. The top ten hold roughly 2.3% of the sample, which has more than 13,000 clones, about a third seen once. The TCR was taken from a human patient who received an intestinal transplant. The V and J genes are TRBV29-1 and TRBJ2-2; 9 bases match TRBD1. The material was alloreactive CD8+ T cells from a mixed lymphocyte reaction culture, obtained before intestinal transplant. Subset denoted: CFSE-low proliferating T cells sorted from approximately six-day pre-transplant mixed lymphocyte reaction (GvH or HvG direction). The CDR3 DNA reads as TGCAGCGTGGAACAGGGGGCGGCCGGGGAGCTGTTTTTT. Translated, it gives CSVEQGAAGELFF.